Following are 30 T cell receptor beta chains from one sample sequenced in a study of cytotoxic CD8 clonotypes in ibrutinib-treated CLL. Data came from immunoSEQ multiplex PCR; TCRdb stores just in-frame clones and leaves some out. The table includes roughly 51,000 clones, about half detected once. The specimen was PBMCs, collected after 12 months of ibrutinib treatment. These receptors were collected from a human donor with chronic lymphocytic leukemia.

This clone was detected a few times. J is TRBJ1-2 and V is TRBV19; maybe TRBD1 (6 bases). The V gene lost 5 bases and the J gene lost 3 bases, with 13 bases spanning the gap. Germline loops: CDR1 LNHDA, CDR2 SQIVND (reference sequence). The length of the CDR3 is 14 residues. The CDR3 sequence is CASSFTGRDYGYTF. The CDR3 bases are TGTGCCAGTAGTTTTACAGGGAGGGACTATGGCTACACCTTC.

This chain connects TRBV5-6 to TRBJ2-5; tentatively, D is TRBD1 or TRBD2 (5 bases each). CDR1 and CDR2 from the germline V gene are SGHDT and YYEEEE. CDR3 length: 13 amino acids. V was clipped by 6 bases and J by 3 bases, with 12 bases between them. The CDR3 nucleotides are TGTGCCAGCAACACCGGGACGGAAGAGACCCAGTACTTC. Its translation is CASNTGTEETQYF.

In this sample, this clone turned up many times. The chain's CDR3 is CASTRQGTSEAFF. CDR3 in DNA: TGTGCCAGCACCCGACAGGGGACCTCTGAAGCTTTCTTT. V usage is TRBV27 and J usage is TRBJ1-1, with TRBD1 matching 8 bases. V shed 7 bases and J 6 bases; nucleotides not matched to a gene: 7. CDR1 is MNHEY, CDR2 SMNVEV, per germline (reference sequence). The CDR3 loop spans 13 amino acids.

This clone appeared a few times. This chain joins TRBV28 and TRBJ1-2; TRBD1 might be the D (5 bases). The CDR3 covers 13 residues. The germline V gene has CDR1 MDHEN and CDR2 SYDVKM. V dropped 2 bases and J dropped 4 bases, with 8 bases sitting between them. The CDR3 DNA follows: TGTGCCAGCAGTTTACGGGGGAGCTATGGCTACACCTTC. It translates to CASSLRGSYGYTF.

J is TRBJ2-3 and V is TRBV18, with 8 bases fitting TRBD2. Trimming removed 3 bases from V and 4 bases from J; junction bases left unmatched: 0. CDR3 size: 13 residues. Germline CDR1 is KGHSH and CDR2 is LQKENI. CDR3 nucleotides: TGTGCCAGCTCACCGGGACTAGCAGATACGCAGTATTTT. It encodes CASSPGLADTQYF.

The rearrangement uses TRBV5-6 and TRBJ2-1, with 11 nucleotides matching TRBD1. The CDR3 covers 16 residues. Germline assignment: CDR1 SGHDT and CDR2 YYEEEE. V gave up 4 bases and J gave up 1 base; unmatched junction bases: 4. The DNA of the CDR3 is TGTGCCAGCAGCAAGGGGACAGGGGGTTCCTACAATGAGCAGTTCTTC. It specifies CASSKGTGGSYNEQFF.

The rearrangement links TRBV28 to TRBJ2-2; 9 bases are shared with TRBD2. This CDR3 is built from 17 residues. In germline, CDR1 is MDHEN, CDR2 SYDVKM. V gave up 1 base and J gave up 4 bases; unmatched junction bases: 7. Written as DNA, the CDR3 is TGTGCCAGCAGTTTATTCCTCTGGCGGGAGGGCACCGGGGAGCTGTTTTTT. It encodes CASSLFLWREGTGELFF. The full variable domain, its missing parts supplied by reference TRBV28 and TRBJ2-2, is DVKVTQSSRYLVKRTGEKVFLECVQDMDHENMFWYRQDPGLGLRLIYFSYDVKMKEKGDIPEGYSVSREKKERFSLILESASTNQTSMYLCASSLFLWREGTGELFFGEGSRLTVL.

This chain uses TRBV7-2 with TRBJ1-5, with a tentative D call TRBD1 (5 bases). CDR3 length: 17 amino acids. CDR1 and CDR2 from the germline V gene are SGHTA and FQGNSA. V was pared by 1 base and J by 7 bases, with 20 bases between. CDR3 nucleotides: TGTGCCAGCAGCTTAGGTTCTTTAGGGCCAGGGCAACAGCCCCAGCATTTT. The encoded protein is CASSLGSLGPGQQPQHF. The full variable domain, with the rest looked up from reference TRBV7-2 and TRBJ1-5, is GAGVSQSPSNKVTEKGKDVELRCDPISGHTALYWYRQSLGQGLEFLIYFQGNSAPDKSGLPSDRFSAERTGGSVSTLTIQRTQQEDSAVYLCASSLGSLGPGQQPQHFGDGTRLSIL.

The chain recombines TRBV5-1 with TRBJ2-7, with D possibly being TRBD1 (6 bases). In germline, CDR1 is SGHRS, CDR2 YFSETQ. The V gene lost 4 bases and the J gene lost 3 bases, with 20 bases spanning the gap. CDR3 length equals 16 residues. Written as DNA, the CDR3 is TGCGCCAGCAGCCCCACTCGAGGGGACACCGTCTACGAGCAGTACTTC. Protein sequence: CASSPTRGDTVYEQYF.

This clone appeared a few times. The gene calls are TRBV5-1 and TRBJ1-5; 11 nucleotides match TRBD1. Per the germline V gene, CDR1 is SGHRS and CDR2 is YFSETQ. The CDR3 runs 15 residues. V dropped 7 bases and J dropped 7; count of bases not matched to a gene: 10. CDR3 in DNA: TGCGCCAGCCAGGAGACCGGGACAGGGGGACAGCCCCAGCATTTT. Its protein product is CASQETGTGGQPQHF.

This clone has a count of ten or more. The J gene is TRBJ2-1, the V gene TRBV18, with a possible D match to TRBD1 (6 bases). CDR1 is KGHSH, CDR2 LQKENI, per germline. V lost 3 bases and J lost 7, with 16 bases in between. The CDR3 extends over 15 amino acids. In DNA, the CDR3 is TGTGCCAGCTCACCCGACCGGGGACAAAATAATGAGCAGTTCTTC. Translating it yields CASSPDRGQNNEQFF.

V and J are TRBV30 and TRBJ1-5, with a weak D call TRBD1 (6 bases). V was cut by 5 bases and J by 3 bases, with 11 bases left in between. This CDR3 has 13 residues. The germline CDR1 and CDR2 sequences are GTSNPN and SVGIG (reference sequence). The CDR3 loop is CAWADRDNQPQHF. The CDR3 DNA is TGTGCCTGGGCGGACAGAGACAATCAGCCCCAGCATTTT.

There are a few counts of this clone. The V and J genes are TRBV11-2 and TRBJ1-5; D is unclear. This CDR3 contains 17 residues. V lost 1 base to trimming and J lost 5 bases, with 18 bases between them. Germline V lookup: CDR1 SGHAT, CDR2 FQNNGV. CDR3 in amino acids: CASSLGIGSGVYQPQHF. For the CDR3, the DNA is TGTGCCAGCAGCTTAGGGATCGGGTCAGGAGTATATCAGCCCCAGCATTTT.

The V and J genes are TRBV2 and TRBJ2-2; D unclear. CDR1 is SNHLY and CDR2 is FYNNEI in the germline V gene. The CDR3 has 11 residues. Trimming cost V 6 bases and J 3 bases, with 2 bases left between them. DNA for the CDR3: TGTGCCAGCAGGTACACCGGGGAGCTGTTTTTT. Its translation: CASRYTGELFF.

The V call is TRBV21-1, the J call TRBJ2-5; TRBD2, the table's D call, was not compared with the DNA. The last part of the DNA fits TRBJ2-7 better; the J call may be wrong. TRBV21-1 is a documented pseudogene. This CDR3 comprises 16 residues. Here the CDR3 reads CASSKPASGTTYEQYF. The CDR3 DNA follows: TGTGCCAGCAGCAAACCAGCTAGCGGGACTACCTACGAGCAGTACTTC.

V usage is TRBV30 and J usage is TRBJ1-6, with TRBD1 as a possible D gene (5 bases). Trimming shortened V by 5 bases and J by 9 bases, and 23 bases separated the two germline ends. CDR1 and CDR2 (germline): GTSNPN, SVGIG (reference sequence). This CDR3 has 16 residues. The CDR3 region is CAWSPRAPGRGSPLHF. For the CDR3, the DNA is TGTGCCTGGTCACCCAGGGCGCCAGGTCGTGGTTCACCCCTCCACTTT.

The chain has TRBV28 and TRBJ1-2; 8 bases align to TRBD1. The CDR3 runs 16 residues. Trimming took 2 bases from V and 3 from J; bases not matched to a gene: 8. Germline loops: CDR1 MDHEN, CDR2 SYDVKM. As DNA, the CDR3 is TGTGCCAGCAGTTTACGGCAGGGGGCAGTTGACTATGGCTACACCTTC. Translated, it gives CASSLRQGAVDYGYTF.

The rearrangement links TRBV29-1 to TRBJ2-1; 10 bases agree with TRBD2. Germline assignment: CDR1 SQVTM and CDR2 ANQGSEA. The CDR3 extends over 14 amino acids. V shed 3 bases, J shed 4 bases, and the junction held 3 bases outside the gene matches. DNA of the CDR3: TGCAGCGTTGACGGACTAGCGGAATACAATGAGCAGTTCTTC. Protein sequence: CSVDGLAEYNEQFF.

The rearrangement joins TRBV10-1 to TRBJ1-1; tentatively, D is TRBD1 (5 bases). Trimming took off 0 bases at V and 1 base at J, with 6 bases between the two ends. The germline gives CDR1 WNHNN, CDR2 SYGVQD (reference sequence). The CDR3 runs to 14 residues. CDR3 sequence (DNA): TGCGCCAGCAGTGAGTCCAGGGCGAACACTGAAGCTTTCTTT. This translates into CASSESRANTEAFF.

The chain couples TRBV5-1 to TRBJ2-5; either TRBD1 or TRBD2 may fit D (5 bases each). Per germline, CDR1 SGHRS and CDR2 YFSETQ. Between the trimmed V and J ends, which lost 4 bases and 5 bases, there was a span of 18 bases. The CDR3 loop spans 15 amino acids. CDR3 sequence (DNA): TGCGCCAGCAGCCCCGGGACCTCTAGTAGGGAGACCCAGTACTTC. This codes for CASSPGTSSRETQYF.

The chain couples TRBV4-2 to TRBJ1-2; D is undetermined. Trimming took 1 base from V and 7 from J, leaving 22 bases between them. Per germline, CDR1 LGHNA and CDR2 YNFKEQ. CDR3 size: 17 residues. This CDR3 is CASSQGGGLGGLGGYTF. For the CDR3, the DNA is TGTGCCAGCAGCCAAGGGGGTGGTTTAGGAGGGTTGGGTGGCTACACCTTC.

V gene TRBV6-1 combines with J gene TRBJ2-1; tentatively, D is TRBD1 (7 bases). The germline CDR1 and CDR2 sequences are MNHNS and SASEGT. The CDR3 spans 14 residues. Between the trimmed V and J ends, which lost 9 bases and 0 bases, there was a span of 12 bases. This CDR3 reads CASWRDSSYNEQFF. CDR3 bases: TGTGCCAGTTGGAGGGACAGCTCCTACAATGAGCAGTTCTTC.

The chain employs TRBV27 and TRBJ1-1; TRBD1 agrees at 8 bases. The CDR3 runs 15 residues. The junction had 5 bases not matched to a gene; V was cut back by 4 bases and J by 1 base. In germline, CDR1 is MNHEY, CDR2 SMNVEV (reference sequence). The CDR3 protein is CASSSRQGKNTEAFF. The CDR3 nucleotides read TGTGCCAGCAGTTCCCGACAGGGGAAGAACACTGAAGCTTTCTTT.

V gene TRBV4-2 combines with J gene TRBJ2-5, with D tentatively TRBD2 (6 bases). With 1 base removed from V and 4 bases from J, the gap between germline ends came to 7 bases. Per the germline V gene, CDR1 is LGHNA and CDR2 is YNFKEQ. CDR3 size: 13 residues. The CDR3, as DNA: TGTGCCAGCAGCCAAGCGGGAGTAGAGACCCAGTACTTC. Translation gives CASSQAGVETQYF.

As concerns this clone: Additional DNA sequences in this sample encode the identical CDR3. V is TRBV28 and J is TRBJ2-2; 10 bases line up with TRBD1. CDR3 length: 15 residues. The germline V gene has CDR1 MDHEN and CDR2 SYDVKM. The junction had 5 bases not matched to a gene; V was cut back by 5 bases and J by 5 bases. CDR3 sequence (DNA): TGTGCCAGCAGTCTGGGGGACAGGGGTACCGGGGAGCTGTTTTTT. Translation: CASSLGDRGTGELFF.

The chain is built from TRBV4-1 and TRBJ2-6, with 7 bases matching TRBD2. The germline CDR1 and CDR2 sequences are MGHRA and YSYEKL. The CDR3 totals 18 residues. V was clipped by 1 base and J by 0 bases; unmatched bases: 6. Written as DNA, the CDR3 is TGCGCCAGCAGCCAAGTAGTAGCGGGTCCCTCTGGGGCCAACGTCCTGACTTTC. Translating gives CASSQVVAGPSGANVLTF.

The genes are TRBV9 and TRBJ2-1; 16 nucleotides line up with TRBD2. The CDR3 spans 18 residues. From germline, CDR1 is SGDLS and CDR2 YYNGEE. V gave up 2 bases and J gave up 7 bases; unmatched junction bases: 9. The DNA of the CDR3 is TGTGCCAGCAGCGTTGGGACTAGCGGGAGGGCCTTGAATAATGAGCAGTTCTTC. Amino acid sequence: CASSVGTSGRALNNEQFF.

The J gene is TRBJ1-2, the V gene TRBV28; D is unclear. The CDR3 consists of 11 residues. Germline-derived CDR1 and CDR2 are MDHEN and SYDVKM. With 6 bases removed from V and 5 bases from J, the gap between germline ends came to 7 bases. As DNA, the CDR3 is TGTGCCAGCAGGCAGGAATATGGCTACACCTTC. Amino acid sequence: CASRQEYGYTF.

By share, this clone ranks as medium-sized. J is TRBJ1-2 and V is TRBV5-6, with D possibly matching TRBD1 (5 bases). Germline V gene data show CDR1 as SGHDT and CDR2 as YYEEEE. Trimming removed 0 bases at V and 4 bases at J, with 7 bases between. The CDR3 length is 13 residues. The CDR3 loop is CASSLGQSYGYTF. The CDR3 DNA sequence: TGTGCCAGCAGCTTGGGACAGAGCTATGGCTACACCTTC.

Only a few counts were recorded for this clone. The chain joins TRBV18 to TRBJ1-1; 8 bases fit TRBD1. The J segment lost 1 base and the V segment lost 7 bases, leaving 5 bases of the junction unmatched. Germline V gene lookup returns CDR1 KGHSH and CDR2 LQKENI. The CDR3 totals 14 residues. CDR3 sequence (DNA): TGTGCCAGCTACCCCGGGACAGGGAACACTGAAGCTTTCTTT. Translated, it gives CASYPGTGNTEAFF.